Listed here is a single T cell receptor (beta chain). The antigen is undetermined. These data belong to a study of cytomegalovirus exposure and HLA in healthy donors. The CDR3 sequence is 11 residues long. Germline CDR1 reads SNHLY; CDR2 reads FYNNEI. The ends were cut back, 11 bases at V and 4 bases at J, with 12 bases in the middle. PCR used 60 Vbeta primers and 13 Jbeta primers. Sequencing was performed with immunoSEQ multiplex PCR; in TCRdb, only in-frame clones are kept and a portion is missing. The table records 150,000 or so clones, less than 85% of them present only once. Study conclusions and caveats: In vitro data verified a few CMV-associated chains as specific for CMV antigens.

The sequence was collected from a man between 18 and 29 years old in good health and CMV-seropositive. The specimen was PBMCs. The V call is TRBV2, the J call TRBJ2-7; the D gene is possibly TRBD1 (6 bases). Here the CDR3 reads CAGKQGYEQYF. In nucleotides, the CDR3 is TGTGCCGGAAAACAGGGTTACGAGCAGTACTTC. Together with reference TRBV2 and TRBJ2-7, the CDR3 gives the full variable domain: EPEVTQTPSHQVTQMGQEVILRCVPISNHLYFYWYRQILGQKVEFLVSFYNNEISEKSEIFDDQFSVERPDGSNFTLKIRSTKLEDSAMYFCAGKQGYEQYFGPGTRLTVT.